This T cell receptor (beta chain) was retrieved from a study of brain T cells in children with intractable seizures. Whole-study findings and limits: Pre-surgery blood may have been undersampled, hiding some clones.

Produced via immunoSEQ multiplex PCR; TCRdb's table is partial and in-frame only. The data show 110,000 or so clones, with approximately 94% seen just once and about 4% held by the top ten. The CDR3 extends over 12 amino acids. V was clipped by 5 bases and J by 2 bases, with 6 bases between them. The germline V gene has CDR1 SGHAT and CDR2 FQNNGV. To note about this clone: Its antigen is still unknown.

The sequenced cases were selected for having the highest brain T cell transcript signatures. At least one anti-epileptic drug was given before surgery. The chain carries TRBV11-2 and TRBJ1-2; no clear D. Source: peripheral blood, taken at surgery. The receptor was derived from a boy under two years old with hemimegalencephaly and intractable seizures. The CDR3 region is CASSRENYGYTF. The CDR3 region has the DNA TGTGCCAGCAGCAGAGAGAACTATGGCTACACCTTC. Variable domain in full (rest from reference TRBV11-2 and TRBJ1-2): EAGVAQSPRYKIIEKRQSVAFWCNPISGHATLYWYQQILGQGPKLLIQFQNNGVVDDSQLPKDRFSAERLKGVDSTLKIQPAKLEDSAVYLCASSRENYGYTFGSGTRLTVV.